The rows below give T cell receptor beta chains drawn from one sample of a study of identical twins. TCRdb fed the 5' RACE reads into MiXCR, producing one record per CDR3 protein. The data contain around 650,000 distinct CDR3 sequences, around 7.4% of them seen just once; the ten biggest clones take up roughly 1.5%. This sample was also put to use in a study of yellow fever vaccine responses in identical twins.

The specimen was PBMCs. The origin of the receptors is a woman under 30 in good health. Each CDR3 is given without its conserved first and last residue. Each record gives: V gene, CDR3 protein.

TRBV24-1 ATSDVGQGAQPQH
TRBV6-1 ASLRGTSGRNEQF
TRBV19 ASSPGGRVSVVEQY
TRBV7-9 ASSSGGSGVDTQY
TRBV3-1 ASSERGALNLFGELF
TRBV10-3 AISSDTNNEQF
TRBV12-3/TRBV12-4 ASTRTGPGELF
TRBV29-1 SVMLGGTETQY
TRBV9 ASSGGRDLAKNIQY
TRBV7-3 ASSRLAGGGRKNNEQF
TRBV7-2 ASSWDRVREQY
TRBV3-1 ASSQDQWKGRRTEAF
TRBV9 ASSVGLAGVTDTQY
TRBV7-3 ASSLWASGSGDTQY
TRBV7-8 ARRAGVTGELF
TRBV4-1 ASSPLPGTTNEQF
TRBV9 ASSVGGGLQETQY
TRBV29-1 SVEGGTDTGELF
TRBV5-1 ASTLLTPGQGVWSAKNIQY
TRBV27 ASSMTSGRTYEQY
TRBV5-5 ASSLLMGSPLH
TRBV20-1 SATDRVETQY
TRBV6-1 ASRLTENTEAF
TRBV5-1 ASSLRGAQY
TRBV5-1 ASSFDRDREDGYT
TRBV7-6 ASSLAIGSDRGNYGYT
TRBV5-5 ASSLRVVGNEQF
TRBV4-2 ASSYTPGQRVPGPPYEQY
TRBV6-5 ASMTGGRGYT
TRBV5-1 ASSPAGGSTDTQY
TRBV28 ASSYLVGPTGDTANVLT